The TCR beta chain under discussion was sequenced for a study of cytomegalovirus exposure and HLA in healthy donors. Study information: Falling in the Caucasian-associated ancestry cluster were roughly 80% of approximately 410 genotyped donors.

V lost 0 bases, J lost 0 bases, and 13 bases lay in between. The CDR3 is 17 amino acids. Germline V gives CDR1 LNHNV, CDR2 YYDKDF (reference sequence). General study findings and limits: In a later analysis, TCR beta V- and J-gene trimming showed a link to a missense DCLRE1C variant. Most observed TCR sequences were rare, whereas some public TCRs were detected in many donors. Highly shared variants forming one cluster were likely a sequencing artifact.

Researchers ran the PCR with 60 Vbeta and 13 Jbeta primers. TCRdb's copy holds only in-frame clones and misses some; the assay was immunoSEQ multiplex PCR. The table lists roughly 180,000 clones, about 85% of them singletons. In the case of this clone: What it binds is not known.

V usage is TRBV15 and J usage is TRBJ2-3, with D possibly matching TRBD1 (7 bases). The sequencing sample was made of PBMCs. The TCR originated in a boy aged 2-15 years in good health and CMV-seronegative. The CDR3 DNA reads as TGTGCCACCAGCAGAGAAGAGACAGGGACTAGCACAGATACGCAGTATTTT. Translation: CATSREETGTSTDTQYF.